Detailed here is one T cell receptor beta chain. Its antigen is still unknown. This specimen comes from a study of tumor-infiltrating lymphocytes in localized non-small cell lung cancer. Repertoires were generated with immunoSEQ multiplex PCR, while TCRdb's copy carries only in-frame clones and drops some. This sample has over 15,000 clones, with approximately 70% found just once. Trimming shortened V by 0 bases and J by 2 bases, and 11 bases separated the two germline ends. Germline V gene sequence: CDR1 SGHTA, CDR2 FQGNSA. The CDR3 sequence is 15 residues long. The study, taken as a whole, reports: No link was found between tumor T-cell fraction and recurrence-free survival.

The sequencing sample was made of lung tumor tissue. The sequence was collected from a human donor with non-small cell lung cancer. This chain joins TRBV7-2 and TRBJ2-7; possibly TRBD1 for D (6 bases). The CDR3: CASSLAVQGTYEQYF. The CDR3 DNA reads TGTGCCAGCAGCTTAGCCGTACAGGGAACCTACGAGCAGTACTTC. The full variable domain, with the rest looked up from reference TRBV7-2 and TRBJ2-7, is GAGVSQSPSNKVTEKGKDVELRCDPISGHTALYWYRQSLGQGLEFLIYFQGNSAPDKSGLPSDRFSAERTGGSVSTLTIQRTQQEDSAVYLCASSLAVQGTYEQYFGPGTRLTVT.